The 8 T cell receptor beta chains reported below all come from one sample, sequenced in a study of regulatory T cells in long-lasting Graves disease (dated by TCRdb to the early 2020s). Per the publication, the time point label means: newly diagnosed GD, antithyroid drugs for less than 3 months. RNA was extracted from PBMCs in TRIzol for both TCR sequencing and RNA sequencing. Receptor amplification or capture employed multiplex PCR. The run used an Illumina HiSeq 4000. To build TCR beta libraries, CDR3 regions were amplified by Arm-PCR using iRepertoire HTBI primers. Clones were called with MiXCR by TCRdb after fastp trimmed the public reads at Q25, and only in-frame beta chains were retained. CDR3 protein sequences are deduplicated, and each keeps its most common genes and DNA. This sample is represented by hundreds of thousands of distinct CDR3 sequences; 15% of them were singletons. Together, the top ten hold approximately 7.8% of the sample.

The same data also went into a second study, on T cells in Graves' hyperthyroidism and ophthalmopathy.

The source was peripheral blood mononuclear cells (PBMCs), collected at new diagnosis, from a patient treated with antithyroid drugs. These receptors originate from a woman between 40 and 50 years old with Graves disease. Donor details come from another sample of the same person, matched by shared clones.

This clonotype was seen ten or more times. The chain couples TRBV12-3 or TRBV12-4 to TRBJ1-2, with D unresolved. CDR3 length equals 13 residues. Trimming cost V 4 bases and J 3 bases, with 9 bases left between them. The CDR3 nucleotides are TGTGCCAGCAGTTCAGGACCCCACTATGGCTACACCTTC. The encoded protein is CASSSGPHYGYTF.

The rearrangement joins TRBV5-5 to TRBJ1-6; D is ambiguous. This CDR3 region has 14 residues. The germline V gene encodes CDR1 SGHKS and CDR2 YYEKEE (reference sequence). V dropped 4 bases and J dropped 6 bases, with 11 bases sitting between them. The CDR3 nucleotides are TGTGCCAGCAGCCCTTGGCTTATTAATTCACCCCTCCACTTT. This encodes CASSPWLINSPLHF.

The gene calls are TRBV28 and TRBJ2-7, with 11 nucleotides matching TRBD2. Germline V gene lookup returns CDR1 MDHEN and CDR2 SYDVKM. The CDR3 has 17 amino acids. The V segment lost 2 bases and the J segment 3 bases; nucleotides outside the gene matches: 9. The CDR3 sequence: CASSLEGRLAGNYEQYF. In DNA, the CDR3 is TGTGCCAGCAGTTTAGAGGGTCGACTAGCGGGAAACTACGAGCAGTACTTC.

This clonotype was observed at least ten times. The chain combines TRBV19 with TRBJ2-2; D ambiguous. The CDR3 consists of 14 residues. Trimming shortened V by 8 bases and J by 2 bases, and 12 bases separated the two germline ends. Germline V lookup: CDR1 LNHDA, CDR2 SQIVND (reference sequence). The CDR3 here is CASHPDLNTGELFF. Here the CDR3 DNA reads TGTGCCAGTCACCCCGATCTTAACACCGGGGAGCTGTTTTTT. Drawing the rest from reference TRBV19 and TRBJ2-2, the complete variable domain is DGGITQSPKYLFRKEGQNVTLSCEQNLNHDAMYWYRQDPGQGLRLIYYSQIVNDFQKGDIAEGYSVSREKKESFPLTVTSAQKNPTAFYLCASHPDLNTGELFFGEGSRLTVL.

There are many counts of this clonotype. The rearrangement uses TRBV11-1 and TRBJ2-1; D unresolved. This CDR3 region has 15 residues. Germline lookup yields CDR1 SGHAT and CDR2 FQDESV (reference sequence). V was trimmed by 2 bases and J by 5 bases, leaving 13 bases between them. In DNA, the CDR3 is TGTGCCAGCAGCTTACGGCGCCTCTCAGACAATGAGCAGTTCTTC. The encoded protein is CASSLRRLSDNEQFF.

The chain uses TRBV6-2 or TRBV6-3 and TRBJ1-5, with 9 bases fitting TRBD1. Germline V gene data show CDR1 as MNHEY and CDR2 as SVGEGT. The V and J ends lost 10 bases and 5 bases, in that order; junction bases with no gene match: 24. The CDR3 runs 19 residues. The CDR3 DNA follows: TGTGCCATCCTAAGGAGACAGGGGGGAGAAAAAAAACCATATCAGCCCCAGCATTTT. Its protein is CAILRRQGGEKKPYQPQHF.

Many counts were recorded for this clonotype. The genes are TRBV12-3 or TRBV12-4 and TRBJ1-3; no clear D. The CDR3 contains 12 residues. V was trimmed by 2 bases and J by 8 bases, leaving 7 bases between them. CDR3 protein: CASSLRGDTIYF. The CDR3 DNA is TGTGCCAGCAGTTTACGGGGAGACACCATATATTTT.

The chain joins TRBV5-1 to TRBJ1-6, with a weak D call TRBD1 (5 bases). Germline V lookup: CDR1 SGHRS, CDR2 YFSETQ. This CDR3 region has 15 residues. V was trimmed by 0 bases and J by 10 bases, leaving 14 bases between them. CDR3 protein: CASSLGEGRGSPLHF. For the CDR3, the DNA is TGCGCCAGCAGCTTGGGAGAAGGGAGGGGATCACCCCTCCACTTT.